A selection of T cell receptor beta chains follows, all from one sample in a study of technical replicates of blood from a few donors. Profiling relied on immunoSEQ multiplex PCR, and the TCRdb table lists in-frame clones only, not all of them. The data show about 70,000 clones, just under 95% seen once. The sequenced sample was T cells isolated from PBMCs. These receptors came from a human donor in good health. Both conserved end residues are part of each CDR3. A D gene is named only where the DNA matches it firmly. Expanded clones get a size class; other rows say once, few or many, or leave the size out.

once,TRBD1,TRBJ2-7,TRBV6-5,TGTGCCAGCAGTTCCTCTCGCGGACAGGGTAAAAACGAGCAGTACTTC,CASSSSRGQGKNEQYF
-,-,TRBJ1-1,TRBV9,TGTGCCAGCAGCGTAGCGCCCCAGGGGTACACTGAAGCTTTCTTT,CASSVAPQGYTEAFF
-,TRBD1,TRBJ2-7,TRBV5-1,TGCGCCAGCAGCCCTCGGACAGGGGGTTATTTCGAGCAGTACTTC,CASSPRTGGYFEQYF
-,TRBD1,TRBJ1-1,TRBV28,TGTGCCAGCAGCCTATGGGGACAGGGCGGGACTGAAGCTTTCTTT,CASSLWGQGGTEAFF
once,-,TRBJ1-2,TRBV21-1,TGTGCCAGCAGCCATCGACAGAACTATGGCTACACCTTC,CASSHRQNYGYTF
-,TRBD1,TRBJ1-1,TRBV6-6,TGTGCCAGCAGATCAGGGGGCGTCACTGAAGCTTTCTTT,CASRSGGVTEAFF
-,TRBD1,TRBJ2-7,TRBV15,TGTGCCACCAGTGTAAACCCAGGGGGCGAGCAGTACTTC,CATSVNPGGEQYF
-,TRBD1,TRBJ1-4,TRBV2,TGTGCCAGCAGTGAATTAAAGACAGGGGGCGGCGAAAAACTGTTTTTT,CASSELKTGGGEKLFF
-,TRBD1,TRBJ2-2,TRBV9,TGTGCCAGCAGCGTACAGGGACAGGGAGTGGGTAGCACCGGGGAGCTGTTTTTT,CASSVQGQGVGSTGELFF
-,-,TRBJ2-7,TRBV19,TGTGCCAGTAGTCCCCTTACAGGGTACGAGCAGTACTTC,CASSPLTGYEQYF
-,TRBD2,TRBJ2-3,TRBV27,TGTGCCAGCTATAGACTAGCGAGTCCCACAGATACGCAGTATTTT,CASYRLASPTDTQYF
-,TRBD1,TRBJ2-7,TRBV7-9,TGTGCCAGCAGCCGATCCGGGACAGGGTTCTACGAGCAGTACTTC,CASSRSGTGFYEQYF
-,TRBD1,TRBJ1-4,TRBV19,TGTGCCAGTAGTATAGAGCTGGGACAGGGGAAAGAAAAACTGTTTTTT,CASSIELGQGKEKLFF
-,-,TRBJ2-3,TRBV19,TGTGCCAGTAGGAGTGGGACTCGATTCTACACAGATACGCAGTATTTT,CASRSGTRFYTDTQYF
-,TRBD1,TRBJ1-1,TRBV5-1,TGCGCCAGCAGCATACAGGGGGCGCAGAACACTGAAGCTTTCTTT,CASSIQGAQNTEAFF
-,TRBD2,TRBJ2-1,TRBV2,TGTGCCAGCGGTAGCGGGACCTCCTACAATGAGCAGTTCTTC,CASGSGTSYNEQFF
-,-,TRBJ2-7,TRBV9,TGTGCCAGCAGTTCTGGCGGGGACGTACGATCCTACGAGCAGTACTTC,CASSSGGDVRSYEQYF
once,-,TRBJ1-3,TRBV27,TGTGCCAGCAGTTCAAACAGAGGAAACACCATATATTTT,CASSSNRGNTIYF
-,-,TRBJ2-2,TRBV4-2,TGTGCCAGCAGCCATCTTTACGCGGTACCCGGGGAGCTGTTTTTT,CASSHLYAVPGELFF
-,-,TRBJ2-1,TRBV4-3,TGCGCCAGCAGCCAAGAGTCTGGGAGGAGGTTGGATGAGCAGTTCTTC,CASSQESGRRLDEQFF
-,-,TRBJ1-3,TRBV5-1,TGCGCCAGCAGCTCCGGGGGAAACACCATATATTTT,CASSSGGNTIYF
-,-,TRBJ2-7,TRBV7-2,TGTGCCAGCAGCTTAGATGGGGACTCGGGCGAGCAGTACTTC,CASSLDGDSGEQYF
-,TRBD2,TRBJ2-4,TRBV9,TGTGCCAGCAGCGCCCCCTTGACTAGCGGGAGGTCCAAAAACATTCAGTACTTC,CASSAPLTSGRSKNIQYF
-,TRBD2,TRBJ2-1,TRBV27,TGTGCCAGCAGTCTGCGGACTAGTCAGAGGGGTGATGAGCAGTTCTTC,CASSLRTSQRGDEQFF
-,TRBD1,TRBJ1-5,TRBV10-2,TGCGCCAGCCGGGACAGGGGTTTTCCCAATCAGCCCCAGCATTTT,CASRDRGFPNQPQHF
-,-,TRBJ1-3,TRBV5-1,TGCGCCAGCAGCTTGATGACAGACGGAAACACCATATATTTT,CASSLMTDGNTIYF
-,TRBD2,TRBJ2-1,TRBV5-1,TGCGCCAGCAGCTTGGTCCTAGCGGCGGGCGGAGAGCAGTTCTTC,CASSLVLAAGGEQFF
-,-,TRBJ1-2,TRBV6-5,TGTGCCAGCATTGGTGGGCCTTATGGCTACACCTTC,CASIGGPYGYTF
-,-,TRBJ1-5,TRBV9,TGTGCCAGCAGCGTAGCTTTCGATCAGCCCCAGCATTTT,CASSVAFDQPQHF
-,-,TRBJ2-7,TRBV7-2,TGTGCCAGCAGCCTCCTGGGGCTCTCCTACGAGCAGTACTTC,CASSLLGLSYEQYF
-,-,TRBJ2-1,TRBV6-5,TGTGCCAGCAGTAGCGGTCCCAATGAGCAGTTCTTC,CASSSGPNEQFF
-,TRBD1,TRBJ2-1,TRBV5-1,TGCGCCAGCAGCACAGGGACAGCCTCCTACAATGAGCAGTTCTTC,CASSTGTASYNEQFF
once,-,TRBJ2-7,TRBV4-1,TGCGCCAGCAGCGGGAGGTATCCAGTCTCCTACGAGCAGTACTTC,CASSGRYPVSYEQYF
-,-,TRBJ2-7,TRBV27,TGTGCCAGCAGTTCTTCCTACGAGCAGTACTTC,CASSSSYEQYF
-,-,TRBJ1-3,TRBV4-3,TGCGCCAGCAGCCAAGAAATCCTCGTCGAGAGCTCTGGAAACACCATATATTTT,CASSQEILVESSGNTIYF
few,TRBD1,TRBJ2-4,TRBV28,TGTGCCAGCAGCTCACCGGGACAGATAGCCAAAAACATTCAGTACTTC,CASSSPGQIAKNIQYF
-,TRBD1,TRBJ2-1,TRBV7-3,TGTGCCAGCAGCTCCTTAGGGACAGGGCACAATGAGCAGTTCTTC,CASSSLGTGHNEQFF
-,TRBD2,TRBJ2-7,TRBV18,TGTGCCAGCTCCCCAACTAGCGGGGACGAGCAGTACTTC,CASSPTSGDEQYF
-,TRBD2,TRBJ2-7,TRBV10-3,TGTGCCATCAGCCTCGGGACTAGCGGTGACGAGCAGTACTTC,CAISLGTSGDEQYF
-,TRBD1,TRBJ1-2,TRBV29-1,TGCAGCGTTCGTTCAACAGGGGACTATGGCTACACCTTC,CSVRSTGDYGYTF
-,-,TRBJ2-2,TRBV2,TGTGCCAGCAGTCGGCGGACGAACACCGGGGAGCTGTTTTTT,CASSRRTNTGELFF
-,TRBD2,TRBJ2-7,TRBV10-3,TGTGCCATCAGTTTCCAGCGGGGGCCATACGAGCAGTACTTC,CAISFQRGPYEQYF
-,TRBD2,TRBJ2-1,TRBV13,TGTGCCAGCAGCTTAAACTTGGGACTAGCGGGAGGGAATGAGCAGTTCTTC,CASSLNLGLAGGNEQFF
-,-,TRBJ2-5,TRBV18,TGTGCCAGCTCACTCTTTACAGGTGAAGAGACCCAGTACTTC,CASSLFTGEETQYF
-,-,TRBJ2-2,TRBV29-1,TGCAGCGTGATTCAGGGCGGCACCGGGGAGCTGTTTTTT,CSVIQGGTGELFF
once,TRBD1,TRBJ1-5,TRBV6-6,TGTGCCAGCACCTACCCCCACAGGGGGAATCAGCCCCAGCATTTT,CASTYPHRGNQPQHF
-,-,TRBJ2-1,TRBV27,TGTGCCAGCAGTTTAGAGACAAGATATTACAATGAGCAGTTCTTC,CASSLETRYYNEQFF
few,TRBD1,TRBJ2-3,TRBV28,TGTGCCAGCAGCCTTCCCCCCACAGGGGCCACAGATACGCAGTATTTT,CASSLPPTGATDTQYF
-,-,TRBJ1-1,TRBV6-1,TGTGCCAGCCCGAGGGGGGGAAGCACTGAAGCTTTCTTT,CASPRGGSTEAFF
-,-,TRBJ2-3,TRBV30,TGTGCCTGGAATTCTGAGTTCAGCACAGATACGCAGTATTTT,CAWNSEFSTDTQYF
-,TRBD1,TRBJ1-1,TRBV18,TGTGCCAGCTCACCGGAGACAGGGTTGAACACTGAAGCTTTCTTT,CASSPETGLNTEAFF
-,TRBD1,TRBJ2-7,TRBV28,TGTGCCAGCAGTAGGACAGGGCAGGTTTACGAGCAGTACTTC,CASSRTGQVYEQYF
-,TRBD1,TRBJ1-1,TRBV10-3,TGTGCCATCAGAAGACAGGGTGACACTGAAGCTTTCTTT,CAIRRQGDTEAFF
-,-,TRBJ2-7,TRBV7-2,TGTGCCAGCAGCTTAGCAGAGACACTGATCTCCTACGAGCAGTACTTC,CASSLAETLISYEQYF